This passage covers 22 T cell receptor beta chains from one sample sequenced in a study of graft-versus-host responses after intestinal transplantation. For these receptors, no antigen is known. TCRdb keeps only in-frame clones here, not all; method: immunoSEQ multiplex PCR. The sample records about 88,000 clones, roughly 92% being singletons. This specimen was unstimulated CD4+ T cells sorted from spleen or lymph node cells, taken before intestinal transplant. The receptor source for this set is a human donor who received an intestinal transplant.

This chain joins TRBV6-1 and TRBJ1-2; D might be TRBD1 (6 bases). The CDR3 sequence is 12 residues long. The germline V gene encodes CDR1 MNHNS and CDR2 SASEGT. Trimming shortened V by 11 bases and J by 5 bases, and 15 bases separated the two germline ends. CDR3 sequence reads: CAGRGAGYGYTF. The CDR3 DNA reads TGTGCCGGTCGGGGGGCCGGGTATGGCTACACCTTC.

Comments on this clone: Other DNA sequences within the sample encode an identical CDR3. This chain uses TRBV9 with TRBJ2-1, with D possibly being TRBD2 (5 bases). The CDR3 extends over 12 amino acids. V shed 0 bases and J shed 9 bases, with 7 bases lying between them. The germline V gene has CDR1 SGDLS and CDR2 YYNGEE. In nucleotides, the CDR3 is TGTGCCAGCAGCGTAGTAGGGAGTGAGCAGTTCTTC. Translation: CASSVVGSEQFF.

The chain is built from TRBV7-6 and TRBJ2-5; D unresolved. Looked up from germline, CDR1 is SGHVS and CDR2 is FNYEAQ. Between the trimmed V and J ends, which lost 2 bases and 9 bases, there was a span of 7 bases. CDR3 size: 11 residues. CDR3 sequence reads: CASSLREAQYF. For the CDR3, the DNA is TGTGCCAGCAGCTTAAGGGAAGCCCAGTACTTC.

The chain has TRBV5-1 and TRBJ2-3; TRBD2 aligns across 8 bases. The junction had 9 bases not matched to a gene; V was cut back by 0 bases and J by 3 bases. CDR1 is SGHRS and CDR2 is YFSETQ in the germline V gene. This CDR3 is built from 17 residues. The CDR3 bases are TGCGCCAGCAGCTTGGGGGCAGGACTAGCTGGGACAGATACGCAGTATTTT. Residues: CASSLGAGLAGTDTQYF.

The chain couples TRBV5-1 to TRBJ1-1, with TRBD1 as a possible D gene (6 bases). Germline V CDR1 and CDR2: SGHRS, YFSETQ. The CDR3 length is 13 residues. Trimming stripped 2 bases from V and 3 bases from J, with 8 bases between. The CDR3 DNA reads TGCGCCAGCAGCTTCGGGGGCCACACTGAAGCTTTCTTT. The encoded protein is CASSFGGHTEAFF.

Worth noting for this clone: One junction end does not reproduce the germline sequence, and a read error may be involved. The gene calls are TRBV2 and TRBJ2-2, with D tentatively TRBD2 (6 bases). The CDR3 runs to 15 residues. In germline, CDR1 is SNHLY, CDR2 FYNNEI. The CDR3 DNA sequence: TGTGCCAGCAGCCCTCGGGGAAGGGGCACCGGGGGGCTGTTTTTT. This translates into CASSPRGRGTGGLFF. Full variable domain (remainder filled in from reference TRBV2 and TRBJ2-2): EPEVTQTPSHQVTQMGQEVILRCVPISNHLYFYWYRQILGQKVEFLVSFYNNEISEKSEIFDDQFSVERPDGSNFTLKIRSTKLEDSAMYFCASSPRGRGTGGLFFGEGSRLTVL.

Concerning this clone itself: Different DNA sequences within this sample yield the same CDR3. The chain combines TRBV28 with TRBJ2-7; D is unclear. Germline V gene data show CDR1 as MDHEN and CDR2 as SYDVKM. V lost 5 bases to trimming and J lost 2 bases, with 10 bases between them. The CDR3 covers 13 residues. This CDR3 is CASSRSRPYEQYF. DNA for the CDR3: TGTGCCAGCAGTCGTTCTCGCCCCTACGAGCAGTACTTC.

This clone was observed a few times. The V gene is TRBV20-1, the J gene TRBJ2-1, with D maybe TRBD1 (6 bases). The CDR3 covers 11 residues. Germline loops: CDR1 DFQATT, CDR2 SNEGSKA (reference sequence). The germline V and J ends were trimmed by 2 bases and 10 bases, with 9 bases remaining between them. The CDR3, as DNA: TGCAGTGCTAGAACGGACAGCGAGCAGTTCTTC. It encodes CSARTDSEQFF.

This chain uses TRBV5-1 with TRBJ2-1; no reliable D call. V was trimmed by 0 bases and J by 5 bases, leaving 9 bases between them. Germline V CDR1 and CDR2: SGHRS, YFSETQ. The CDR3 sequence is 14 residues long. CDR3 DNA: TGCGCCAGCAGCTTGGAGACCCTCAACAATGAGCAGTTCTTC. As protein: CASSLETLNNEQFF.

The V gene is TRBV5-1, the J gene TRBJ2-7, with a possible D match to TRBD1 (6 bases). Germline V gene data show CDR1 as SGHRS and CDR2 as YFSETQ. The CDR3 is 12 residues long. Trimming left V 1 base short and J 6 bases short, with 8 bases between. This chain's CDR3 is CASSLTGSEQYF. The CDR3 bases are TGCGCCAGCAGCTTGACAGGGAGCGAGCAGTACTTC.

The CDR3 protein is CASSLNVETSSYNEQFF. CDR3 nucleotides: TGTGCCAGCAGCTTAAATGTGGAAACTTCCTCCTACAATGAGCAGTTCTTC. The genes are TRBV7-6 and TRBJ2-1; D remains unclear. The CDR3 loop spans 17 amino acids. Germline V gene sequence: CDR1 SGHVS, CDR2 FNYEAQ. The ends were cut back, 2 bases at V and 0 bases at J, with 14 bases in the middle.

This rearrangement joins TRBV15 to TRBJ2-3; no firm D call. There are 15 residues in the CDR3. V was cut by 3 bases and J by 2 bases, with 12 bases left in between. The germline CDR1 and CDR2 sequences are LNHNV and YYDKDF (reference sequence). The CDR3: CATSSYIPYTDTQYF. The CDR3 bases are TGTGCCACCAGCAGCTACATACCCTACACAGATACGCAGTATTTT.

Note on this clone: Mismatch with germline at one junction end may stem from a read error. The chain recombines TRBV19 with TRBJ1-2; D gene uncertain. The CDR3 length is 15 residues. CDR1 is LNHDA, CDR2 SQIVND, per germline (reference sequence). CDR3 DNA: TGTGCCAGCAGTACGAATCCCCGTCAAACCTATGGCTACACCTTC. It translates to CASSTNPRQTYGYTF.

The chain couples TRBV5-1 to TRBJ2-7, with 8 bases lining up with TRBD1. The germline V gene encodes CDR1 SGHRS and CDR2 YFSETQ. The CDR3 runs 14 residues. J was trimmed by 2 bases and V by 0 bases; bases with no gene match: 1. CDR3 sequence: CASSLAGQAYEQYF. The DNA of the CDR3 is TGCGCCAGCAGCTTGGCGGGACAGGCCTACGAGCAGTACTTC.

The chain couples TRBV10-1 to TRBJ2-3; D may correspond to TRBD1 or TRBD2 (5 bases each). Trimming shortened V by 0 bases and J by 0 bases, and 10 bases separated the two germline ends. Per the germline V gene, CDR1 is WNHNN and CDR2 is SYGVQD (reference sequence). The CDR3 loop spans 16 amino acids. The CDR3 protein is CASSESGDPSTDTQYF. DNA of the CDR3: TGCGCCAGCAGTGAGTCGGGGGATCCCAGCACAGATACGCAGTATTTT.

The chain carries TRBV14 and TRBJ2-1; D is undetermined. This CDR3 region has 14 residues. Trimming removed 5 bases at V and 6 bases at J, with 14 bases between. Germline-derived CDR1 and CDR2 are SGHDN and FVKESK. The CDR3 DNA reads as TGTGCCAGCAGCTACGACCCCACCCTCAATGAGCAGTTCTTC. This codes for CASSYDPTLNEQFF. The complete variable domain, with remaining parts taken from reference TRBV14 and TRBJ2-1, reads EAGVTQFPSHSVIEKGQTVTLRCDPISGHDNLYWYRRVMGKEIKFLLHFVKESKQDESGMPNNRFLAERTGGTYSTLKVQPAELEDSGVYFCASSYDPTLNEQFFGPGTRLTVL.

The sample holds one count of this clone. This chain joins TRBV5-4 and TRBJ2-1, with TRBD2 identical over 9 bases. There are 15 residues in the CDR3. Germline CDR1 reads SGHNT; CDR2 reads YYREEE (reference sequence). V lost 4 bases, J lost 3 bases, and 5 bases stayed unmatched. CDR3 loop: CASSTGLAYYNEQFF. The CDR3 region has the DNA TGTGCCAGCAGCACAGGACTAGCGTACTACAATGAGCAGTTCTTC.

This chain uses TRBV27 with TRBJ1-4; no firm D call. This CDR3 comprises 16 residues. Between the trimmed V and J ends, which lost 5 bases and 5 bases, there was a span of 18 bases. CDR1 and CDR2 from the germline V gene are MNHEY and SMNVEV (reference sequence). In nucleotides, the CDR3 is TGTGCCAGCAGTATGAGGGCCGGACCCCCCAATGAAAAACTGTTTTTT. It specifies CASSMRAGPPNEKLFF.

The V and J genes are TRBV28 and TRBJ2-3; TRBD1 matches at 10 bases. CDR1 MDHEN and CDR2 SYDVKM come from the germline V gene. The CDR3 loop spans 13 amino acids. V lost 7 bases and J lost 12; bases outside the gene matches: 10. For the CDR3, the DNA is TGTGCCAGCACCCCGACAGGGGGCCTCCTTCAGTATTTT. As protein: CASTPTGGLLQYF.

This chain joins TRBV5-4 and TRBJ1-1; possible D gene TRBD1, 6 bases. Germline CDR1 is SGHNT and CDR2 is YYREEE (reference sequence). The CDR3 is made up of 15 amino acids. V lost 3 bases and J 1 base, leaving 13 bases between the germline ends. The CDR3 sequence: CASSSADRQNTEAFF. DNA for the CDR3: TGTGCCAGCAGCTCGGCTGACAGGCAGAACACTGAAGCTTTCTTT.

The chain is built from TRBV5-1 and TRBJ1-1; D possibly corresponds to TRBD1 (5 bases). Trimming shortened V by 0 bases and J by 5 bases, and 23 bases separated the two germline ends. The germline V gene has CDR1 SGHRS and CDR2 YFSETQ. The CDR3 contains 18 residues. Here the CDR3 DNA reads TGCGCCAGCAGCTTGGGGGATACAGTATTAGGGGCGCGGACTGAAGCTTTCTTT. Its translation: CASSLGDTVLGARTEAFF.

The rearrangement uses TRBV19 and TRBJ2-1, with TRBD1 matching over 7 bases. V lost 8 bases to trimming and J lost 3 bases; unmatched junction nucleotides: 7. CDR1 and CDR2 (germline): LNHDA, SQIVND (reference sequence). CDR3 length equals 14 residues. Here the CDR3 DNA reads TGTGCCAGTGGAAGACAGGGCAGCTACAATGAGCAGTTCTTC. This codes for CASGRQGSYNEQFF.